This passage covers 18 T cell receptor beta chains from one sample sequenced in a study of CD8 T cells in ankylosing spondylitis. TCRdb re-derived calls from the 5' RACE reads in MiXCR, one entry per CDR3 protein. The data contain under 55,000 distinct CDR3 sequences, roughly 7.4% of them singletons. What was sequenced was blood, either unsorted or a sorted T cell fraction (not recorded which). The receptors shown here come from a female donor with ankylosing spondylitis or in good health (not recorded which).

This chain links TRBV6-1 with TRBJ1-4; a possible D gene is TRBD1 (5 bases). Germline-derived CDR1 and CDR2 are MNHNS and SASEGT. The CDR3 extends over 14 amino acids. V lost 6 bases and J 5 bases, leaving 13 bases between the germline ends. Written as DNA, the CDR3 is TGTGCCAGCAGCCCAGGGTTCGGGAATGAAAAACTGTTTTTT. As protein: CASSPGFGNEKLFF.

This clonotype was counted only a few times. The chain has TRBV5-1 and TRBJ1-3, with TRBD1 matching 8 bases. The CDR3 spans 16 residues. From germline, CDR1 is SGHRS and CDR2 YFSETQ. V trimming: 4 bases; J trimming: 0 bases; junction bases outside the gene matches: 6. This CDR3 reads CASSPDRASSGNTIYF. The CDR3 DNA reads TGCGCCAGCAGCCCGGACAGGGCGAGCTCTGGAAACACCATATATTTT. Looking up the rest from reference TRBV5-1 and TRBJ1-3 gives the full variable domain: KAGVTQTPRYLIKTRGQQVTLSCSPISGHRSVSWYQQTPGQGLQFLFEYFSETQRNKGNFPGRFSGRQFSNSRSEMNVSTLELGDSALYLCASSPDRASSGNTIYFGEGSWLTVV.

This clonotype was counted ten times or more. The chain is built from TRBV12-3 or TRBV12-4 and TRBJ1-3; a possible D gene is TRBD1 (5 bases). This CDR3 spans 15 amino acids. With 7 bases removed from V and 9 bases from J, the gap between germline ends came to 22 bases. CDR3 sequence (DNA): TGTGCCAGCACCCCGTCCGGGACGATGTTGAGCACCATATATTTT. Its protein product is CASTPSGTMLSTIYF.

Within the sample, this clonotype is medium-sized. The J gene is TRBJ2-3, the V gene TRBV12-3 or TRBV12-4, with D possibly being TRBD1 (6 bases). The CDR3 totals 14 residues. V gave up 5 bases and J gave up 1 base, with 10 bases separating them. The CDR3 sequence: CASSLRTGTDTQYF. The CDR3 DNA reads TGTGCCAGCAGTCTCCGGACAGGCACAGATACGCAGTATTTT.

At least ten counts were recorded for this clonotype. The genes are TRBV12-3 or TRBV12-4 and TRBJ1-6; TRBD1 agrees at 10 bases. The CDR3 length is 14 residues. Trimming cost V 5 bases and J 8 bases; bases outside gene matches: 3. CDR3 nucleotide sequence: TGTGCCAGCAGTCCCGGGACAGGGGATTCACCCCTCCACTTT. Its translation is CASSPGTGDSPLHF.

This clonotype was seen at least ten times. This chain joins TRBV3-1 and TRBJ1-5; D remains ambiguous. Trimming removed 0 bases from V and 5 bases from J, with 8 bases in between. CDR3 length equals 14 residues. Germline V lookup: CDR1 LGHDT, CDR2 YNNKEL (reference sequence). CDR3 sequence reads: CASSQEVSHQPQHF. CDR3 coding DNA: TGTGCCAGCAGCCAAGAGGTAAGCCATCAGCCCCAGCATTTT.

This clonotype was recorded at least ten times. The V call is TRBV5-1, the J call TRBJ2-3; D call uncertain. The length of the CDR3 is 13 residues. CDR1 is SGHRS, CDR2 YFSETQ, per germline. V was clipped by 2 bases and J by 2 bases, with 6 bases between them. CDR3 coding DNA: TGCGCCAGCAGCTTCCAGTTCACAGATACGCAGTATTTT. Encoded protein: CASSFQFTDTQYF.

This clonotype was found a few times. The V and J genes are TRBV7-8 and TRBJ1-1, with D possibly TRBD1 on 5 matching bases. CDR1 and CDR2 from the germline V gene are SGHVS and FQNEAQ. The CDR3 sequence is 14 residues long. Deletions cut 4 bases from V and 0 bases from J, with 9 bases between. CDR3 DNA: TGTGCCAGCAGCTCGGGACCGCTGAACACTGAAGCTTTCTTT. Protein sequence: CASSSGPLNTEAFF.

This clonotype was counted at least ten times. V and J are TRBV7-7 and TRBJ2-3; D is unresolved. From germline, CDR1 is SSHAT and CDR2 FNYEAQ (reference sequence). V was cut by 4 bases and J by 3 bases, with 8 bases left in between. This CDR3 comprises 13 residues. In DNA form, the CDR3 reads TGTGCCAGCAGCTCCTCTCGGACAGATACGCAGTATTTT. Encoded protein: CASSSSRTDTQYF.

This clonotype has just a few counts. The V call is TRBV4-1, the J call TRBJ2-3; 9 nucleotides line up with TRBD2. The CDR3 is 14 residues long. Germline trimming cut 6 bases from V and 2 bases from J; bases unmatched to any gene: 3. Germline V CDR1 and CDR2: MGHRA, YSYEKL. The DNA for the CDR3 is TGCGCCAGCAGTCGGACTAGCGTCACAGATACGCAGTATTTT. Its protein product is CASSRTSVTDTQYF.

In its sample, this clonotype was seen many times. J is TRBJ1-2 and V is TRBV20-1; TRBD1 might be the D (5 bases). Germline CDR1 and CDR2: DFQATT and SNEGSKA (reference sequence). The CDR3 has 14 residues. Trimming cost V 2 bases and J 2 bases, with 12 bases left between them. The CDR3 DNA sequence: TGCAGTGCTAGACAAACCGGGACCAACTATGGCTACACCTTC. Translating gives CSARQTGTNYGYTF.

This clonotype was seen at least ten times. The chain couples TRBV2 to TRBJ2-7; D gene unclear. With 8 bases removed from V and 0 bases from J, the gap between germline ends came to 5 bases. CDR1 and CDR2 (germline): SNHLY, FYNNEI. The CDR3 runs to 11 residues. The CDR3 bases are TGTGCCAGCTCCCCCTCCTACGAGCAGTACGTC. It yields the protein CASSPSYEQYV.

As concerns this clonotype: This clone may be a read error of a much larger clone one base away. A read error is likely, as this CDR3 ends without the conserved phenylalanine or tryptophan. The chain employs TRBV7-3 and TRBJ2-1; the match to TRBD2 covers 10 bases. Per the germline V gene, CDR1 is SGHTA and CDR2 is FQGTGA. J lost 6 bases, V lost 4 bases, and 6 bases had no gene match. CDR3 length: 15 residues. DNA of the CDR3: TGTGCCAGCAGCTCGGGGCTAGCGGGGGTCAATGAGCAGTTCTCC. This codes for CASSSGLAGVNEQFS.

This clonotype appeared once. This chain joins TRBV5-5 and TRBJ2-5, with TRBD1 as a possible D gene (6 bases). Looked up from germline, CDR1 is SGHKS and CDR2 is YYEKEE (reference sequence). The ends were cut back, 6 bases at V and 5 bases at J, with 17 bases in the middle. The CDR3 is made up of 14 amino acids. The CDR3 sequence: CASTGSAGEETQYF. DNA of the CDR3: TGTGCCAGCACCGGGTCCGCAGGGGAGGAGACCCAGTACTTC. The whole variable domain, remainder taken from reference TRBV5-5 and TRBJ2-5, is DAGVTQSPTHLIKTRGQQVTLRCSPISGHKSVSWYQQVLGQGPQFIFQYYEKEERGRGNFPDRFSARQFPNYSSELNVNALLLGDSALYLCASTGSAGEETQYFGPGTRLLVL.

This clonotype was detected many times. The chain employs TRBV5-1 and TRBJ2-2, with TRBD2 identical over 7 bases. This CDR3 is built from 18 residues. Germline-derived CDR1 and CDR2 are SGHRS and YFSETQ. Losses at the gene ends were 1 base for V and 2 bases for J; bases not matched to a gene: 11. As DNA, the CDR3 is TGCGCCAGCAGCTTGCCGTCCCCGGGACTACGTAACACCGGGGAGCTGTTTTTT. It translates to CASSLPSPGLRNTGELFF.

This clonotype was observed many times. The chain is built from TRBV5-1 and TRBJ1-2; 12 bases fit TRBD1. The J segment lost 4 bases and the V segment lost 3 bases, leaving 4 bases of the junction unmatched. The germline V gene has CDR1 SGHRS and CDR2 YFSETQ. The CDR3 runs to 15 residues. This CDR3 is CASSSGQGATYGYTF. The CDR3 DNA follows: TGCGCCAGCAGCTCGGGACAGGGGGCTACCTATGGCTACACCTTC.

Of note for this clonotype: This may be a read error: a much more frequent sequence differs by one nucleotide. The rearrangement links TRBV28 to TRBJ1-1; D uncertain. The germline CDR1 and CDR2 sequences are MDHEN and SYDVKM. The CDR3 is 15 amino acids. V shed 5 bases and J shed 5 bases, with 18 bases lying between them. CDR3 DNA sequence: TGTGCCAGCAGTCCTCGTCATGGGTGGTGGACTGAAGCTTTCTTT. It translates to CASSPRHGWWTEAFF.

In this sample, this clonotype turned up many times. The chain employs TRBV12-3 or TRBV12-4 and TRBJ1-3, with no clear D. The CDR3 totals 12 residues. With 1 base removed from V and 3 bases from J, the gap between germline ends came to 1 base. CDR3 region: CASSLVGNTIYF. The CDR3 DNA reads as TGTGCCAGCAGTTTAGTTGGAAACACCATATATTTT.